Following are 17 T cell receptor beta chains from one sample sequenced in a study of T cell responses to AZD1222 COVID-19 vaccine. Sequencing was performed with immunoSEQ multiplex PCR; in TCRdb, only in-frame clones are kept and a portion is missing. Of roughly 100,000 clones in the sample, roughly 88% are singletons; the top ten hold 20% to 25%. Source: peripheral blood, taken on day 0 of AZD1222 vaccination. The receptors were gathered from an adult in good health.

The chain couples TRBV6-2 or TRBV6-3 to TRBJ1-5; the D gene is possibly TRBD1 (5 bases). From germline, CDR1 is MNHEY and CDR2 SVGEGT. V lost 2 bases, J lost 1 base, and 12 bases lay in between. CDR3 length equals 16 residues. CDR3 in DNA: TGTGCCAGCAGTTACACGCCACAGGCGAGCAATCAGCCCCAGCATTTT. This gives the protein CASSYTPQASNQPQHF.

The V call is TRBV5-1, the J call TRBJ1-2, with unresolved D. The CDR3 is made up of 13 amino acids. Germline loops: CDR1 SGHRS, CDR2 YFSETQ. V dropped 2 bases and J dropped 2 bases, with 7 bases sitting between them. The CDR3 DNA reads as TGCGCCAGCAGCTTTGGTCAAAACTATGGCTACACCTTC. Protein product: CASSFGQNYGYTF.

This clone occurred many times. For the CDR3, the DNA is TGTGCCAGCAGCAGTAATCGGCGGGAGCAGTTCTTC. This encodes CASSSNRREQFF. V usage is TRBV7-9 and J usage is TRBJ2-1; D is ambiguous. The CDR3 sequence is 12 residues long. The germline CDR1 and CDR2 sequences are SEHNR and FQNEAQ (reference sequence). Trimming shortened V by 5 bases and J by 10 bases, and 12 bases separated the two germline ends.

V usage is TRBV6-5 and J usage is TRBJ1-5; 7 bases agree with TRBD1. The CDR3 spans 15 residues. Trimming removed 5 bases from V and 5 bases from J; junction bases left unmatched: 9. Per germline, CDR1 MNHEY and CDR2 SVGAGI. The CDR3 sequence is CASSTTSGTDQPQHF. CDR3 in DNA: TGTGCCAGCAGTACGACATCCGGGACAGATCAGCCCCAGCATTTT.

The gene calls are TRBV6-6 and TRBJ2-6, with D hard to call. Germline lookup yields CDR1 MNHNY and CDR2 SVGAGI (reference sequence). The CDR3 spans 14 residues. V was trimmed by 1 base and J by 4 bases, leaving 5 bases between them. Here the CDR3 reads CASSYLGGANVLTF. The CDR3 bases are TGTGCCAGCAGTTACTTGGGGGGGGCCAACGTCCTGACTTTC.

The chain is built from TRBV12-3 or TRBV12-4 and TRBJ1-5; TRBD1 aligns across 7 bases. V shed 6 bases, J shed 6 bases, and the junction held 5 bases outside the gene matches. CDR3 length: 13 residues. CDR3 protein: CASRLRGGQPQHF. The CDR3 DNA reads TGTGCCAGCAGACTCAGGGGGGGTCAGCCCCAGCATTTT.

The V and J genes are TRBV10-3 and TRBJ1-1; TRBD1 agrees at 7 bases. Trimming took 7 bases from V and 4 from J; bases not matched to a gene: 9. Germline values: CDR1 ENHRY, CDR2 SYGVKD. This CDR3 is built from 14 residues. CDR3 region: CAIKPVTGATEAFF. The CDR3, as DNA: TGTGCCATCAAGCCCGTCACAGGGGCCACTGAAGCTTTCTTT.

This clone has just one count. The chain employs TRBV14 and TRBJ2-7; D may correspond to TRBD1 or TRBD2 (5 bases each). The CDR3 has 20 residues. Germline CDR1 reads SGHDN; CDR2 reads FVKESK. V lost 0 bases, J lost 4 bases, and 28 bases lay in between. The CDR3 is CASSQERVWDPENTLYEQYF. The CDR3 DNA is TGTGCCAGCAGCCAAGAGCGCGTCTGGGACCCCGAAAACACGTTATACGAGCAGTACTTC.

The gene calls are TRBV6-5 and TRBJ1-4; D not certain. V lost 6 bases to trimming and J lost 7 bases, with 18 bases between them. The germline gives CDR1 MNHEY, CDR2 SVGAGI. This CDR3 has 15 residues. The CDR3 DNA sequence: TGTGCCAGCAGGGGTGGAACCGGGTCGGGTGAAAAACTGTTTTTT. Residues: CASRGGTGSGEKLFF.

The rearrangement joins TRBV6-5 to TRBJ1-5; no firm D call. Trimming took 4 bases from V and 4 from J, leaving 8 bases between them. Looked up from germline, CDR1 is MNHEY and CDR2 is SVGAGI. CDR3 length: 13 amino acids. The CDR3 region is CASSFTLNQPQHF. CDR3 sequence (DNA): TGTGCCAGCAGTTTTACACTGAATCAGCCCCAGCATTTT.

V and J are TRBV28 and TRBJ1-5, with unresolved D. Germline assignment: CDR1 MDHEN and CDR2 SYDVKM. V gave up 5 bases and J gave up 2 bases, with 19 bases separating them. The CDR3 runs 17 residues. CDR3 DNA sequence: TGTGCCAGCAGTCCAACGGAGACTTTTGGGCGCAATCAGCCCCAGCATTTT. This codes for CASSPTETFGRNQPQHF.

This rearrangement joins TRBV6-2 or TRBV6-3 to TRBJ1-5; D call uncertain. V was clipped by 0 bases and J by 4 bases, with 7 bases between them. This CDR3 comprises 14 residues. Germline V CDR1 and CDR2: MNHEY, SVGEGT. The CDR3 here is CASSYSKGNQPQHF. As DNA, the CDR3 is TGTGCCAGCAGTTACTCGAAGGGAAATCAGCCCCAGCATTTT.

The chain combines TRBV5-1 with TRBJ2-3; D remains ambiguous. Trimming took off 0 bases at V and 2 bases at J, with 16 bases between the two ends. This CDR3 contains 17 residues. CDR1 is SGHRS and CDR2 is YFSETQ in the germline V gene. The DNA of the CDR3 is TGCGCCAGCAGCTTGGCTGGGCCGTCGGTCTACACAGATACGCAGTATTTT. It is translated as CASSLAGPSVYTDTQYF.

The rearrangement uses TRBV19 and TRBJ1-4, with a weak D call TRBD1 (6 bases). Germline V gives CDR1 LNHDA, CDR2 SQIVND (reference sequence). V lost 6 bases, J lost 2 bases, and 7 bases lay in between. The CDR3 length is 13 residues. The CDR3 sequence is CASRQGTNEKLFF. The CDR3 bases are TGTGCCAGTAGACAGGGCACTAATGAAAAACTGTTTTTT.

The gene calls are TRBV7-9 and TRBJ1-2, with unresolved D. Germline assignment: CDR1 SEHNR and CDR2 FQNEAQ (reference sequence). Deletions cut 5 bases from V and 1 base from J, with 20 bases between. This CDR3 is built from 17 residues. The CDR3 is CASSHTRSWDFNYGYTF. The CDR3 coding sequence is TGTGCCAGCAGCCACACGAGAAGTTGGGATTTTAACTATGGCTACACCTTC.

This chain joins TRBV28 and TRBJ2-7; the D is unclear. V was cut by 4 bases and J by 2 bases, with 3 bases left in between. The CDR3 consists of 11 residues. Germline CDR1 and CDR2: MDHEN and SYDVKM. CDR3 nucleotide sequence: TGTGCCAGCAGTTCTGCCTACGAGCAGTACTTC. This translates into CASSSAYEQYF.

The CDR3 here is CASSVATGEETQYF. The CDR3 DNA reads TGTGCCAGCAGCGTAGCTACAGGGGAAGAGACCCAGTACTTC. This rearrangement joins TRBV9 to TRBJ2-5; 7 bases align to TRBD1. This CDR3 region has 14 residues. The V segment lost 0 bases and the J segment 3 bases; nucleotides outside the gene matches: 2. Germline CDR1 SGDLS, CDR2 YYNGEE.